The text below deals with one T cell receptor (beta chain). Its antigen is currently unknown. This sample is part of a study of shared clonotypes between healthy human individuals. General observations from the study: Between four donors, naive CD4 clonotypes were shared at a level of about 5%. Only a few donors were included, so the genetic and exposure-history diversity represented was limited.

Trimming cost V 0 bases and J 2 bases, with 14 bases left between them. The CDR3 sequence is 16 residues long. Germline V gene data show CDR1 as GTSNPN and CDR2 as SVGIG (reference sequence). Profiling relied on immunoSEQ multiplex PCR, and the TCRdb table lists in-frame clones only, not all of them. Of about 380,000 clones listed, about 97% are singletons. The clonotype was recovered from a man aged 30 to 45 in good health. The gene calls are TRBV30 and TRBJ1-5; D is ambiguous. The sequenced material came from memory CD8+ T cells sorted from blood. The subset: CD45RO+ cells pooled with CCR7-negative TemRA cells. CDR3 DNA: TGTGCCTGGAGTGTACATTGGCCGACCCGCAATCAGCCCCAGCATTTT. Protein product: CAWSVHWPTRNQPQHF.